The 7 T cell receptor beta chains in this list originate from one sample, sequenced in a study of shared T cell receptors in the human thymus. TCRdb keeps only in-frame clones here, not all; method: immunoSEQ multiplex PCR. The table shows about 540,000 clones, with approximately 78% occurring only once. The same data also contributed to another study, on human thymus T cells.

Sequences were obtained from thymocytes. Receptors were obtained from a boy younger than two with a congenital heart defect.

The chain uses TRBV7-2 and TRBJ1-2; D uncertain. V lost 5 bases and J 5 bases, leaving 21 bases between the germline ends. The CDR3 consists of 16 residues. Germline values: CDR1 SGHTA, CDR2 FQGNSA. In nucleotides, the CDR3 is TGTGCCAGCAGCCCCTCCCCGAGGTCTGGTGGATATGGCTACACCTTC. Residues: CASSPSPRSGGYGYTF.

The chain joins TRBV13 to TRBJ2-4; D is unresolved. Deletions cut 2 bases from V and 6 bases from J, with 5 bases between. This CDR3 has 12 amino acids. Germline lookup yields CDR1 PRHDT and CDR2 FYEKMQ (reference sequence). The CDR3 coding sequence is TGTGCCAGCAGCTTATTTATAAACATTCAGTACTTC. This sequence encodes CASSLFINIQYF.

The CDR3 sequence is CASSLSKGAKGYEQYF. The CDR3 region has the DNA TGTGCCAGCAGTTTATCTAAGGGGGCAAAGGGGTACGAGCAGTACTTC. This sequence joins TRBV28 and TRBJ2-7; 7 bases align to TRBD1. Germline V gene sequence: CDR1 MDHEN, CDR2 SYDVKM. V was pared by 1 base and J by 4 bases, with 10 bases of the junction left unmatched. The CDR3 runs to 16 residues.

The chain employs TRBV4-3 and TRBJ2-7; tentatively, D is TRBD1 (5 bases). Per the germline V gene, CDR1 is LGHNA and CDR2 is YSLEER. The CDR3 totals 16 residues. V lost 4 bases and J lost 7, with 23 bases in between. The CDR3 sequence: CASSPVLVAGPLEQYF. The CDR3 nucleotides are TGCGCCAGCAGCCCCGTGCTCGTGGCAGGGCCGTTAGAGCAGTACTTC.

The chain joins TRBV10-3 to TRBJ2-7; D gene ambiguous. Per germline, CDR1 ENHRY and CDR2 SYGVKD. There are 14 residues in the CDR3. The V end lost 2 bases, the J end lost 0 bases, and 8 bases lay between the germline ends. CDR3 sequence: CAISEAYYSYEQYF. As DNA, the CDR3 is TGTGCCATCAGTGAGGCCTACTACTCCTACGAGCAGTACTTC.

The V gene is TRBV6-1, the J gene TRBJ2-7, with no clear D. CDR3 length: 14 residues. Trimming left V 7 bases short and J 3 bases short, with 16 bases between. Per the germline V gene, CDR1 is MNHNS and CDR2 is SASEGT. CDR3 loop: CASKVSAAYYEQYF. In DNA form, the CDR3 reads TGTGCCAGCAAGGTTTCTGCGGCGTACTACGAGCAGTACTTC.

The V and J genes are TRBV4-2 and TRBJ2-2; 12 nucleotides match TRBD2. J gave up 3 bases and V 7 bases, and 15 bases lay outside the gene matches. The CDR3 runs to 19 residues. CDR1 is LGHNA and CDR2 is YNFKEQ in the germline V gene. DNA for the CDR3: TGTGCCAGCACGCGGTCCGGGCTAGCGGGAGGGCCACACACCGGGGAGCTGTTTTTT. Protein product: CASTRSGLAGGPHTGELFF.